The clone carrying this TCR beta chain was recorded many times. Its matching antigen is unknown. TCRdb analysed the 5' RACE reads with MiXCR anew, one entry per CDR3 protein. The sample shows under 85,000 distinct CDR3 sequences, approximately 5.3% of them seen only once. The data originate from a study of CD8 T cells in ankylosing spondylitis. Study-level results: Matched ankylosing spondylitis synovial fluid reportedly contained a significantly enriched population of disease-linked clones. Within ankylosing spondylitis blood, a TCR beta motif made up of roughly eight highly homologous variants appeared to be characteristic. A number of the motif variants had already been described in reactive arthritis synovial fluid and blood.

Germline-derived CDR1 and CDR2 are SGHRS and YFSETQ. The CDR3 runs 14 residues. Trimming stripped 2 bases from V and 3 bases from J, with 12 bases between. Sequenced sample: blood, either unsorted or a sorted T cell fraction (not recorded which). This TCR came from a male donor with ankylosing spondylitis or in good health (not recorded which). The rearrangement links TRBV5-1 to TRBJ2-7; D tentatively fits TRBD1 or TRBD2 (5 bases each). CDR3 sequence (DNA): TGCGCCAGCAGCTTCCGGGACCCTTACTACGAGCAGTACTTC. The encoded protein is CASSFRDPYYEQYF.